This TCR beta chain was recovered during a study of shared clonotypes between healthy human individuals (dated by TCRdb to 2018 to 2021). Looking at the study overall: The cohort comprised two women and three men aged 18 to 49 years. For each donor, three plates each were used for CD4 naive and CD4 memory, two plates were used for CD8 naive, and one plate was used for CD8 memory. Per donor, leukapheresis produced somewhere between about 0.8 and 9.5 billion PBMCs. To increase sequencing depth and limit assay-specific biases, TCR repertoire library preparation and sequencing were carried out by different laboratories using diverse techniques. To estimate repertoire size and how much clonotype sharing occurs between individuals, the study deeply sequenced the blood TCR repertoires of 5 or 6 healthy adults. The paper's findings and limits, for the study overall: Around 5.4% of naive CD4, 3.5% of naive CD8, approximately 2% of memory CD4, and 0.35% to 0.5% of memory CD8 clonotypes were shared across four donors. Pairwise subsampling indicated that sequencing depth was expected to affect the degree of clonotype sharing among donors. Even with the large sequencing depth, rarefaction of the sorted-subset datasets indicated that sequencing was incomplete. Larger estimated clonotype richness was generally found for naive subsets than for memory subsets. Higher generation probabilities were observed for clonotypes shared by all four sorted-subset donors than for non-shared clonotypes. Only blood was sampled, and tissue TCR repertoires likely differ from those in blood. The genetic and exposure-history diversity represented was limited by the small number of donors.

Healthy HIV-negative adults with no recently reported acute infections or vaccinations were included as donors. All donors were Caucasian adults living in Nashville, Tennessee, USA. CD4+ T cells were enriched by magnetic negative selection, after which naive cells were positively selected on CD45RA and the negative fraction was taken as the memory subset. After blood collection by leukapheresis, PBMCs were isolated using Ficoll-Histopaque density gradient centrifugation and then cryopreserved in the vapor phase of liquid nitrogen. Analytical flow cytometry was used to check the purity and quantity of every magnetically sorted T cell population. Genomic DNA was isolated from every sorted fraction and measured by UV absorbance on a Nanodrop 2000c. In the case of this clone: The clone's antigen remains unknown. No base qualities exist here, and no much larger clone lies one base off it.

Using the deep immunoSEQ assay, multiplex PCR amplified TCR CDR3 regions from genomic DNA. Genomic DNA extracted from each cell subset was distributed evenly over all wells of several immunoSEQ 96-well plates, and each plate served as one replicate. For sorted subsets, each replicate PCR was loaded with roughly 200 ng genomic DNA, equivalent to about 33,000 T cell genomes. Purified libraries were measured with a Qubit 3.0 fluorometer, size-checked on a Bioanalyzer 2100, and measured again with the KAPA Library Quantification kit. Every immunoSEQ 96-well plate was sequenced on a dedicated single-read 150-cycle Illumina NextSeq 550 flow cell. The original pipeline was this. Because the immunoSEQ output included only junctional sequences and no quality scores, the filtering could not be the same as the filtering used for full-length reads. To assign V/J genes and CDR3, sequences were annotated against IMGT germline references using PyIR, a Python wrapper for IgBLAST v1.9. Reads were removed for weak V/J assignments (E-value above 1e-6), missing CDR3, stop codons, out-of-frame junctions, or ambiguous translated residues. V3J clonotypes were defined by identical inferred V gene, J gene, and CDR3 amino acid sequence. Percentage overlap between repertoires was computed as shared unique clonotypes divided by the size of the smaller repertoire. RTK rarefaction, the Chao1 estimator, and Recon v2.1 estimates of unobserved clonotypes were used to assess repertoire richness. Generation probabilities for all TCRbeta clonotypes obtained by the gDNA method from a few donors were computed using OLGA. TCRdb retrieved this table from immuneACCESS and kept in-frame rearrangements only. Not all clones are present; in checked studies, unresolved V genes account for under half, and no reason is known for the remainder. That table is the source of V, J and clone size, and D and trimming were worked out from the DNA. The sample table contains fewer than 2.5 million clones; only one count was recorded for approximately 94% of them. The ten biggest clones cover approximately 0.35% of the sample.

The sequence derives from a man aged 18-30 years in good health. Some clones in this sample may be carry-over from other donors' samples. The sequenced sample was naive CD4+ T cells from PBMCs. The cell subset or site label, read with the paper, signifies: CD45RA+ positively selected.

The bases are TGCGCCAGCAGCCAAGAAAACTCTCCATACAATGAGCAGTTCTTC. Translated, it reads CASSQENSPYNEQFF. The V gene is TRBV4-1 and the J gene is TRBJ2-1; no D gene can be assigned with confidence. V loses 0 bases, J loses 4 bases, and the germline ends lie 10 bases apart. There are 15 amino acids in the CDR3, from cysteine to phenylalanine inclusive. Only CDR3 DNA remains: 45 bases, in frame from the first base. Looking up the germline V gene yields CDR1 MGHRA and CDR2 YSYEKL.